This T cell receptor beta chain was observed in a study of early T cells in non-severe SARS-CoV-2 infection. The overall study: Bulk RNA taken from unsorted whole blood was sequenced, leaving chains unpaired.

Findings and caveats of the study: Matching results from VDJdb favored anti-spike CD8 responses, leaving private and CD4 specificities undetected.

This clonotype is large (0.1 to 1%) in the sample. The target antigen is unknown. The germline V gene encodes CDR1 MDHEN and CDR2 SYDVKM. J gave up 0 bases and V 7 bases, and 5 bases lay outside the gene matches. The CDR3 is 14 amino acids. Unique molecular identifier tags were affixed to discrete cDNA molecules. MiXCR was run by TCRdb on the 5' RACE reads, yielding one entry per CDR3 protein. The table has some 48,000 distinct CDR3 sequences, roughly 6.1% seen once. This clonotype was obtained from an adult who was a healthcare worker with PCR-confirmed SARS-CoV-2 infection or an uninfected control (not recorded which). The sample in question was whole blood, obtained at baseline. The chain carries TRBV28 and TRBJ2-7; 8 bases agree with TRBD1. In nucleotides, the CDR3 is TGTGCCAGCAACCAGGGGGCAAGCTCCTACGAGCAGTACTTC. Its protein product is CASNQGASSYEQYF.